The 15 T cell receptor beta chains in this list originate from one sample, sequenced in a study of blood T cell repertoires in COVID-19. Repertoires were generated with immunoSEQ multiplex PCR, while TCRdb's copy carries only in-frame clones and drops some. The sample has about 250,000 clones; about 89% are singletons. The sequenced sample consisted of peripheral blood. The receptors stem from a woman in her sixties or seventies who had recovered from COVID-19.

J is TRBJ2-7 and V is TRBV7-2, with D maybe TRBD2 (6 bases). The V gene lost 5 bases and the J gene lost 6 bases, with 14 bases spanning the gap. CDR1 is SGHTA and CDR2 is FQGNSA in the germline V gene. This CDR3 has 13 residues. The CDR3 DNA reads TGTGCCAGCAGCGCGGGACCCTCGGGCGAGCAGTACTTC. Amino acid sequence: CASSAGPSGEQYF.

V gene TRBV28 combines with J gene TRBJ2-5; TRBD2 aligns across 8 bases. Germline V gene sequence: CDR1 MDHEN, CDR2 SYDVKM. The length of the CDR3 is 15 residues. V lost 7 bases and J lost 5; bases outside the gene matches: 12. CDR3 residues: CASTGRGGAGETQYF. The DNA for the CDR3 is TGTGCCAGCACCGGTCGGGGGGGGGCCGGCGAGACCCAGTACTTC.

This sequence joins TRBV12-3 or TRBV12-4 and TRBJ2-5; D might be TRBD1 (5 bases). This CDR3 has 13 amino acids. Trimming left V 5 bases short and J 4 bases short, with 11 bases between. The CDR3 protein is CASSPKGRETQYF. The CDR3 DNA sequence: TGTGCCAGCAGTCCGAAGGGGCGAGAGACCCAGTACTTC.

The chain employs TRBV5-5 and TRBJ2-1, with 10 bases fitting TRBD1. Germline V gives CDR1 SGHKS, CDR2 YYEKEE (reference sequence). V dropped 3 bases and J dropped 5; count of bases not matched to a gene: 5. This CDR3 has 15 amino acids. Here the CDR3 reads CASSWRGQGNNEQFF. CDR3 coding DNA: TGTGCCAGCAGCTGGCGGGGACAGGGGAACAATGAGCAGTTCTTC.

This chain links TRBV18 with TRBJ2-5; no definite D call. The CDR3 has 13 residues. The germline gives CDR1 KGHSH, CDR2 LQKENI. Trimming shortened V by 2 bases and J by 5 bases, and 9 bases separated the two germline ends. CDR3 residues: CASSPEAGETQYF. The CDR3 nucleotides are TGTGCCAGCTCACCAGAAGCAGGCGAGACCCAGTACTTC.

The chain couples TRBV28 to TRBJ1-2; no reliable D call. CDR1 and CDR2 from the germline V gene are MDHEN and SYDVKM. V was clipped by 3 bases and J by 9 bases, with 17 bases between them. The CDR3 runs 14 residues. The CDR3 sequence: CASSFLVTEYRYTF. CDR3 nucleotides: TGTGCCAGCAGTTTTTTAGTTACGGAGTATCGCTACACCTTC.

The chain joins TRBV6-5 to TRBJ1-2; 9 nucleotides match TRBD1. CDR1 is MNHEY, CDR2 SVGAGI, per germline. The CDR3 consists of 15 residues. The J segment lost 3 bases and the V segment lost 7 bases, leaving 9 bases of the junction unmatched. This CDR3 is CASNSAGQGDYGYTF. The CDR3 DNA follows: TGTGCCAGCAACTCCGCGGGACAGGGAGACTATGGCTACACCTTC.

This chain connects TRBV5-6 to TRBJ2-7, with 8 nucleotides matching TRBD2. The CDR3 consists of 13 residues. The V and J ends lost 10 bases and 1 base, in that order; junction bases with no gene match: 7. CDR1 is SGHDT and CDR2 is YYEEEE in the germline V gene. CDR3 bases: TGTGCCTCGGGTCCGGGGGGGTCCTACGAGCAGTACTTC. Translation: CASGPGGSYEQYF.

The chain employs TRBV5-1 and TRBJ2-5; D might be TRBD2 (6 bases). Germline lookup yields CDR1 SGHRS and CDR2 YFSETQ. The CDR3 has 13 amino acids. V lost 7 bases to trimming and J lost 2 bases, with 12 bases between them. CDR3 nucleotides: TGCGCCAGCGATCCGGGAGAACAAGAGACCCAGTACTTC. Protein sequence: CASDPGEQETQYF.

Worth noting for this clone: At one of its ends the junction is not consistent with the germline gene, which may arise from a read error. The V call is TRBV6-6, the J call TRBJ2-7; TRBD2 agrees at 10 bases. Germline lookup yields CDR1 MNHNY and CDR2 SVGAGI (reference sequence). The CDR3 totals 15 residues. CDR3 sequence reads: CASTYASGGDYEQYF. CDR3 coding DNA: TGTGCCAGCACTTACGCTAGCGGGGGAGACTACGAGCAGTACTTC.

The genes are TRBV5-1 and TRBJ2-2; no clear D. The CDR3 spans 14 residues. With 0 bases removed from V and 5 bases from J, the gap between germline ends came to 8 bases. From germline, CDR1 is SGHRS and CDR2 YFSETQ. CDR3 DNA sequence: TGCGCCAGCAGCTTGGAGGCGGTGACCGGGGAGCTGTTTTTT. Translating gives CASSLEAVTGELFF.

The V and J genes are TRBV9 and TRBJ1-1; no reliable D call. CDR3 length: 12 residues. Per the germline V gene, CDR1 is SGDLS and CDR2 is YYNGEE. V lost 0 bases and J 5 bases, leaving 5 bases between the germline ends. Here the CDR3 reads CASSVGETEAFF. DNA of the CDR3: TGTGCCAGCAGCGTAGGGGAGACTGAAGCTTTCTTT.

The chain carries TRBV24-1 and TRBJ2-7; D is possibly TRBD2 (5 bases). The germline V gene has CDR1 KGHDR and CDR2 SFDVKD. The CDR3 runs to 15 residues. V lost 10 bases, J lost 1 base, and 19 bases lay in between. This chain's CDR3 is CATRVYGKASYEQYF. The CDR3 DNA is TGTGCCACGAGGGTGTACGGGAAAGCTTCCTACGAGCAGTACTTC.

This chain links TRBV28 with TRBJ2-7; D is perhaps TRBD2 (7 bases). Germline CDR1 is MDHEN and CDR2 is SYDVKM. V lost 4 bases, J lost 6 bases, and 16 bases lay in between. CDR3 length equals 14 residues. CDR3 sequence: CASSSRGGRGEQYF. Written as DNA, the CDR3 is TGTGCCAGCAGTTCGCGCGGGGGCAGGGGCGAGCAGTACTTC. The full variable domain, its missing parts supplied by reference TRBV28 and TRBJ2-7, is DVKVTQSSRYLVKRTGEKVFLECVQDMDHENMFWYRQDPGLGLRLIYFSYDVKMKEKGDIPEGYSVSREKKERFSLILESASTNQTSMYLCASSSRGGRGEQYFGPGTRLTVT.

The table lists this clone with a few counts. The gene calls are TRBV7-2 and TRBJ1-3; D unclear. Trimming stripped 1 base from V and 4 bases from J, with 11 bases between. The CDR3 extends over 15 amino acids. Germline values: CDR1 SGHTA, CDR2 FQGNSA. CDR3 loop: CASSLGLGAGNTIYF. The CDR3 DNA reads TGTGCCAGCAGCTTAGGTCTGGGAGCGGGAAACACCATATATTTT.